A selection of T cell receptor beta chains follows, all from one sample in a study of cytomegalovirus exposure and HLA in healthy donors. Sequencing was performed with immunoSEQ multiplex PCR; in TCRdb, only in-frame clones are kept and a portion is missing. The repertoire holds about 120,000 clones, with roughly 85% as singletons. Sequences were obtained from PBMCs. The receptors originated from a man younger than 30 in good health and CMV-seropositive. CDR3s include the opening cysteine and the closing phenylalanine or tryptophan.

>TRBJ1-1|15|TRBV28
CASSIPPGGGTEAFF
>TRBJ2-7|14|TRBV9
CASSVGVAGYEQYF
>TRBJ2-1|15|TRBV16
CASSQSLAPGDEQFF
>TRBJ1-5|17|TRBV5-1
CASNLQRSTHSNQPQHF
>TRBJ2-3|9|TRBV20-1
CSEGQGQNF
>TRBJ1-6|17|TRBV28
CASSNPGQPTYNSPLHF
>TRBJ2-7|15|TRBV2
CASSDNPGLAYEQYF
>TRBJ1-4|14|TRBV19
CASNNPEEPEKLFF
>TRBJ2-2|13|TRBV28
CASSFGATGELFF
>TRBJ1-4|16|TRBV15
CATSRARVSTNEKLFF
>TRBJ1-1|18|TRBV4-1
CASSHNTWGDLRDTEAFF
>TRBJ2-7|15|TRBV4-2
CASSQEDSSPYEQYF
>TRBJ2-7|13|TRBV27
CASSRTGDYEQYF
>TRBJ1-6|14|TRBV14
CASSHVFLNSPLHF
>TRBJ2-5|14|TRBV7-8
CASSLSERQETQYF
>TRBJ2-5|15|TRBV5-1
CASSLGSGIEETQYF
>TRBJ2-6|17|TRBV7-3
CASSSPGEGSGANVLTF
>TRBJ1-1|13|TRBV4-1
CASSLGREGEAFF
>TRBJ1-2|17|TRBV9
CASSVDPSGARNYGYTF
>TRBJ2-7|15|TRBV6-5
CASSCLSGWNYEQYF
>TRBJ2-3|16|TRBV6-5
CASSYGASGSVGTQYF
>TRBJ2-5|17|TRBV5-5
CASSLGQTTVYQETQYF
>TRBJ1-1|14|TRBV19
CASSIFTGGPEAFF
>TRBJ2-1|18|TRBV13
CASSSLTSGGFLSNEQFF
>TRBJ2-3|16|TRBV7-9
CASSPPAGGRTDTQYF
>TRBJ1-1|12|TRBV27
CASGEGNTEAFF
>TRBJ2-1|17|TRBV4-1
CASSQEASGGSRKEQFF
>TRBJ2-7|11|TRBV28
CASSGGYEQYF
>TRBJ2-7|16|TRBV5-6
CASSLRSGVRNYEQYF
>TRBJ1-1|14|TRBV13
CASSSWTTNTEAFF
>TRBJ2-3|19|TRBV7-7
CASSEGTRFSLKGTDTQYF
>TRBJ2-7|14|TRBV19
CASSRQGPPNEQYF
>TRBJ1-1|19|TRBV30
CAWSATLTDRGEEVTEAFF
>TRBJ1-2|15|TRBV19
CASSLGGGPDHGYTF
>TRBJ1-4|15|TRBV28
CASRETGGTNEKLFF
>TRBJ1-4|14|TRBV10-1
CASSDQGAYEKLFF
>TRBJ2-7|16|TRBV13
CASSLRPRFDPGEQYF